The subject of this entry is one T cell receptor (beta chain). Antigen unknown. At the DNA level, this CDR3 is encoded by other sequences in the same sample as well. Using immunoSEQ multiplex PCR, the repertoire was profiled, and TCRdb retains in-frame clones only, with some absent. The sample shows 740,000 or so clones, around 73% of them seen only once. Healthy and HIV-negative, the adult donors had no recent acute infections or vaccinations. This entry is derived from a study of shared clonotypes between healthy human individuals. The overall study: A couple of female and three male donors aged 18 to 49 were enrolled.

This CDR3 contains 15 residues. CDR1 is MDHEN, CDR2 SYDVKM, per germline. V shed 2 bases and J shed 1 base, with 9 bases lying between them. Study conclusions and caveats: Generation of non-shared clonotypes was less probable than generation of clonotypes shared by all four donors. The genetic and exposure-history diversity represented was limited by few donors.

This chain connects TRBV28 to TRBJ2-1; D is possibly TRBD2 (6 bases). Material for sequencing was memory CD4+ T cells sorted from blood. Subset noted: CD45RA-negative fraction. The receptor was derived from a woman aged 30 to 39 in good health. The CDR3 here is CASSLLGGSYNEQFF. In nucleotides, the CDR3 is TGTGCCAGCAGTTTACTGGGGGGTTCCTACAATGAGCAGTTCTTC.